The next 2 T cell receptor beta chains were all read from a single sample in a study of CD8 T cells in ankylosing spondylitis. A single record per CDR3 protein comes from TCRdb applying MiXCR to the 5' RACE reads. The repertoire holds approximately 39,000 distinct CDR3 sequences, around 15% seen once, with roughly 30% in the top ten. The sequencing sample was made of synovial fluid, either unsorted or a sorted T cell fraction (not recorded which). The receptors originated from a male donor with ankylosing spondylitis.

In this sample, this clonotype turned up a few times. The rearrangement joins TRBV18 to TRBJ2-7, with 7 bases aligning to TRBD2. V gave up 4 bases and J gave up 2 bases; unmatched junction bases: 5. CDR3 length: 14 residues. Germline V gives CDR1 KGHSH, CDR2 LQKENI. CDR3 in amino acids: CASSRRERPYEQYF. For the CDR3, the DNA is TGTGCCAGCTCACGGCGGGAGCGGCCCTACGAGCAGTACTTC.

The J gene is TRBJ1-2, the V gene TRBV14; D gene ambiguous. The CDR3 runs 14 residues. V lost 3 bases, J lost 7 bases, and 15 bases lay in between. Germline loops: CDR1 SGHDN, CDR2 FVKESK. In DNA, the CDR3 is TGTGCCAGCAGCCACACTTCCGGACCGGTTGGCTACACCTTC. Its translation: CASSHTSGPVGYTF.